This T cell receptor (beta chain) was identified in a study of blood T cell repertoires in COVID-19. Sequenced by immunoSEQ multiplex PCR; TCRdb stores in-frame clones only, minus some. The sample shows about 440,000 clones, about 90% of them seen only once. The CDR3 has 11 residues. CDR1 is SNHLY and CDR2 is FYNNEI in the germline V gene. V was shortened by 10 bases and J by 1 base, with 7 bases between the two germline ends. The rearrangement uses TRBV2 and TRBJ1-1; D might be TRBD1 (5 bases). Source material: PBMCs or T cells enriched from blood (not recorded which). This receptor was identified in a young man who had recovered from COVID-19. The DNA of the CDR3 is TGTGCCATACAGGAGAACACTGAAGCTTTCTTT. As protein: CAIQENTEAFF.